Described below is a single TCR beta chain sequence and its context. The CDR3 extends over 19 amino acids. Germline CDR1 SGDLS, CDR2 YYNGEE. V gave up 3 bases and J gave up 0 bases, with 19 bases separating them. TCRdb's table, derived via immunoSEQ multiplex PCR, lists solely in-frame clones and lacks some. The table lists roughly 40,000 clones, around three quarters of them singletons. The entry originates in a study of blood T cell repertoires in COVID-19. As for the study in general: The analysed material was cDNA or gDNA that came from T cells, B-cell-depleted T cells, or PBMCs.

This chain uses TRBV9 with TRBJ2-6; D perhaps matches TRBD2 (6 bases). This sequence was found in a man older than 75 with acute or convalescent COVID-19. Input material: peripheral blood. CDR3 amino acids: CASSATVGGTSSGANVLTF. The CDR3 DNA reads TGTGCCAGCAGCGCTACAGTGGGGGGAACTTCCTCTGGGGCCAACGTCCTGACTTTC.